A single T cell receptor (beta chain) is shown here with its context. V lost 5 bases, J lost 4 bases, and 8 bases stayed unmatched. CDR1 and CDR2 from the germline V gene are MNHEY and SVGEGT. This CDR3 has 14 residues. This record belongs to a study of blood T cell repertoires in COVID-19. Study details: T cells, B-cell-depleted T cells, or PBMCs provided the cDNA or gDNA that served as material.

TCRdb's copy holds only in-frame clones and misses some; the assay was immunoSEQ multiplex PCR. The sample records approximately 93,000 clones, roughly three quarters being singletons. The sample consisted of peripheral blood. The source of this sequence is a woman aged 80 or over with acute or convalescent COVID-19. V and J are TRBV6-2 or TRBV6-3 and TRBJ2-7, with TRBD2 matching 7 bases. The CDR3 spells CASSVGGAWYEQYF. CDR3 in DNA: TGTGCCAGCAGTGTGGGAGGGGCTTGGTACGAGCAGTACTTC.